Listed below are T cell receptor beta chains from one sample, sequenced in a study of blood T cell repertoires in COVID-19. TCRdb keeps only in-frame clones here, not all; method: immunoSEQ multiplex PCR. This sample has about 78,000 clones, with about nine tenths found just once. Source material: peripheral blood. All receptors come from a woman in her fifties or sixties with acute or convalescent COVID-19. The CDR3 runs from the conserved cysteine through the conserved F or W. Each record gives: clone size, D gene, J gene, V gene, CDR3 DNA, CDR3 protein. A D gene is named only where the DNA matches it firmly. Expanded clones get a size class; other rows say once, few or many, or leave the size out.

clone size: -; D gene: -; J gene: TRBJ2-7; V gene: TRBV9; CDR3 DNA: TGTGCCAGCAGCGTAGAACAGGGCTCCTACGAGCAGTACTTC; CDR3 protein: CASSVEQGSYEQYF
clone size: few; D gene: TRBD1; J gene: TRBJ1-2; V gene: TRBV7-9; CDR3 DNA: TGTGCCAGCAGCTCCTGGGACAGCGGTATCTACACCTTC; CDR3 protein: CASSSWDSGIYTF
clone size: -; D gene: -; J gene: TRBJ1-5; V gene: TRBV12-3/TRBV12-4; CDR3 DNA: TGTGCCAGCAGTTTTATGTATCAGCCCCAGCATTTT; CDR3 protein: CASSFMYQPQHF
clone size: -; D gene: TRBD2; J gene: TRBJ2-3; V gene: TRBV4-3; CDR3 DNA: TGCGCCAGCAGCCAAGGGTTCTCTAGCGGGAGACTTGTAACAGATACGCAGTATTTT; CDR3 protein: CASSQGFSSGRLVTDTQYF
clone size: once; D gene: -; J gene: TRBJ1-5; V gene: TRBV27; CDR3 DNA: TGTGCCAGCAGTCAGCAATTCGAGGAGCCCCAGCATTTT; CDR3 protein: CASSQQFEEPQHF
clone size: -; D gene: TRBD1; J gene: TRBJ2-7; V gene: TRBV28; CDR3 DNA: TGTGCCAGCAGTTTTGATTTGGGGACAGGGGGCTACGAGCAGTACTTC; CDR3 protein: CASSFDLGTGGYEQYF
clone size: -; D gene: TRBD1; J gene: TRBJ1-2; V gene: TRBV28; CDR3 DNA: TGTGCCAGCAGTTTGTACCGGACAGGGGCGGGCTACACCTTC; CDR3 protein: CASSLYRTGAGYTF
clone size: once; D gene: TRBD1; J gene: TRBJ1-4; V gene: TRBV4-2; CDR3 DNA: TGTGCCAGCAGCCAACGGGACAGGGAGGATGCGAGTGAAAAACTGTTTTTT; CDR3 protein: CASSQRDREDASEKLFF
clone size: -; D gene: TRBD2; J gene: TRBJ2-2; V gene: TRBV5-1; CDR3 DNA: TGCGCCAGCAGCGCACAACCCCTAGCGGCATTTCAGACCGGGGAGCTGTTTTTT; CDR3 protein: CASSAQPLAAFQTGELFF
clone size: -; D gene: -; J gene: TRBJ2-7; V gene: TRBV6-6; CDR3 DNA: TGTGCCAGCAGTACTGGGAGTATAGCCTACGAGCAGTACTTC; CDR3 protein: CASSTGSIAYEQYF
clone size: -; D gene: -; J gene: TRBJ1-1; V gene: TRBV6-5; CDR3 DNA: TGTGCCAGCAGTTACGGGTCAGGGGTGGAGAACACTGAAGCTTTCTTT; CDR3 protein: CASSYGSGVENTEAFF
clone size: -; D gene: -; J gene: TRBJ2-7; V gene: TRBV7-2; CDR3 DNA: TGTGCCAGCAGCTACCCGCCATGGGAGGAGCAGTACTTC; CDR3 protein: CASSYPPWEEQYF
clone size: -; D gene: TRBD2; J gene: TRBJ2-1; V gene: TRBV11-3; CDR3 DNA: TGTGCCAGCAGTCGTGATAGCGGGGGGAACAATGAGCAGTTCTTC; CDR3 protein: CASSRDSGGNNEQFF
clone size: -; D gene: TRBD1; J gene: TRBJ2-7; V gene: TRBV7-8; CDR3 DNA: TGTGCCAGCAGCTTAGAGGGACAGGGACCCTACGAGCAGTACTTC; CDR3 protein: CASSLEGQGPYEQYF
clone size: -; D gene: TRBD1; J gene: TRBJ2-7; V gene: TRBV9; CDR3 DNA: TGTGCCAGCAGCAACCCGGGGACAGGGATCGAGCAGTACTTC; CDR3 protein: CASSNPGTGIEQYF
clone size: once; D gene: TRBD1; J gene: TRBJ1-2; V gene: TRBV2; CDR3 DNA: TGTGCCAGCAGTGGGACAGGACCCTATGGCTACACCTTC; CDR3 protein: CASSGTGPYGYTF
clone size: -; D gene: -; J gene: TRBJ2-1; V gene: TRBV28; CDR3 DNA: TGTGCCAGCAGTTTTTTCCAGGGGATAGATGAGCAGTTCTTC; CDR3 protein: CASSFFQGIDEQFF
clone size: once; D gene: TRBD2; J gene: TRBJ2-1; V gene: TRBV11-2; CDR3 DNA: TGTGCCAGCAGCTTAGGCGGCGGGGGGGTAGTCAATGAGCAGTTCTTC; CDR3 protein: CASSLGGGGVVNEQFF
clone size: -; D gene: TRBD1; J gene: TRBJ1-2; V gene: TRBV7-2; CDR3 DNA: TGTGCCAGCAGCCGGTGGACAGGGGAAAACTATGGCTACACCTTC; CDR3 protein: CASSRWTGENYGYTF
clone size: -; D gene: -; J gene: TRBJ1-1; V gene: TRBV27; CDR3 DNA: TGTGCCAGCAGTTTATCGAGGCAGGGTGACTTGGGAACTGAAGCTTTCTTT; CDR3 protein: CASSLSRQGDLGTEAFF
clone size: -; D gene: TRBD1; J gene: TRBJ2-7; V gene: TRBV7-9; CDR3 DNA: TGTGCCAGCAGCTTAGATATGGGGACAGGAAAAACCTACGAGCAGTACTTC; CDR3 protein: CASSLDMGTGKTYEQYF
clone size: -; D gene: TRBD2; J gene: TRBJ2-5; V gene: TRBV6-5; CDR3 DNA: TGTGCCAGCTCGGGGGGGGTCAAGACCCAGTACTTC; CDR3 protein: CASSGGVKTQYF
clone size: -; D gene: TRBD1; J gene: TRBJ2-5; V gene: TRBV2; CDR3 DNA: TGTGCCACGGGACAGGTCCAAGAGACCCAGTACTTC; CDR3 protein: CATGQVQETQYF
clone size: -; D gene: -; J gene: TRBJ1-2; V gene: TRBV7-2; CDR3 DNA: TGTGCCAGCAGCTCCTCAGGGGAGGGCTACACCTTC; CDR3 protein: CASSSSGEGYTF
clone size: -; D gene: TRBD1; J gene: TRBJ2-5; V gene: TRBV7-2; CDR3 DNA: TGTGCCAGCAGCTCCTTGGGACAGGGGATGGAGACCCAGTACTTC; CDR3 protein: CASSSLGQGMETQYF
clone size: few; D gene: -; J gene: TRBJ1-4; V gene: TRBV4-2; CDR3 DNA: TGTGCCAGCAGCCAAGGCATCAGCGATAATGAAAAACTGTTTTTT; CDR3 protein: CASSQGISDNEKLFF
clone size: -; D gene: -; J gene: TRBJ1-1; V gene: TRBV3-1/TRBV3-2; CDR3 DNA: TGTGCCAGCAGCCAAGGACAGGACGAATCTGAAGCTTTCTTT; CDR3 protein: CASSQGQDESEAFF
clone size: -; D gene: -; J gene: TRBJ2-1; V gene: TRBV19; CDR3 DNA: TGTGCCACCCCTAAGTTGGGGCCGGTAGACAATGAGCAGTTCTTC; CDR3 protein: CATPKLGPVDNEQFF
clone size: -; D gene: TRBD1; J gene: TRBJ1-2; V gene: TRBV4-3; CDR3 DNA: TGCGCCAGCAGCCAAGCGGATTGGGACAGGGATCTTTTCTATGGCTACACCTTC; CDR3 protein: CASSQADWDRDLFYGYTF
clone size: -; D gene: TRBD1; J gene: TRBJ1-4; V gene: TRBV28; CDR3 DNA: TGTGCCAGCAGTCGGGGACAGGGTCGAGAAAAACTGTTTTTT; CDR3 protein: CASSRGQGREKLFF
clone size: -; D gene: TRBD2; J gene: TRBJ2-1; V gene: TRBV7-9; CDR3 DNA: TGTGCCAGCAGCTTACGGCGACTAGCGGGAGACAATGAGCAGTTCTTC; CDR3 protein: CASSLRRLAGDNEQFF
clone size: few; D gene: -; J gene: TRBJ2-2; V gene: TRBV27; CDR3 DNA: TGTGCCAGCAGTTTATCCCGCCAGGGCGGAGGGGAGCTGTTTTTT; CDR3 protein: CASSLSRQGGGELFF
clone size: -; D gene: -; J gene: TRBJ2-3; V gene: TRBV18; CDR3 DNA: TGTGCCAGCTCCCCTACGGGGATAGGGACAGATACGCAGTATTTT; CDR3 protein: CASSPTGIGTDTQYF
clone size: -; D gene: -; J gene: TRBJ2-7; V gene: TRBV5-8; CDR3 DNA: TGTGCCAGCAGCTCCGGACACGCTTACCTCGAGCAGTACTTC; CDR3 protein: CASSSGHAYLEQYF
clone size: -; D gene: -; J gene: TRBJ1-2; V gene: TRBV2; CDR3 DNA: TGTGCCAGCAGTGAGGAGGACCTCTATGGCTACACCTTC; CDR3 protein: CASSEEDLYGYTF
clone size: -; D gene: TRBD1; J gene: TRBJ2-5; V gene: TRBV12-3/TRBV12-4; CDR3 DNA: TGTGCCAGCAGTCCTGACAGGGAAGAGACCCAGTACTTC; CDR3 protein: CASSPDREETQYF
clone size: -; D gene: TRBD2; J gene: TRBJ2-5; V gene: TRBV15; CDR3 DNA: TGTGCCACCAGCAGAGGGACTAGCGGGGGCGAAGAGACCCAGTACTTC; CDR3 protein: CATSRGTSGGEETQYF
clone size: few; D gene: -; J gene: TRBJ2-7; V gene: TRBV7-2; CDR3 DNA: TGTGCCAGCAGCTTAGAACAGGGGGGGACCTACGAGCAGTACTTC; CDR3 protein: CASSLEQGGTYEQYF
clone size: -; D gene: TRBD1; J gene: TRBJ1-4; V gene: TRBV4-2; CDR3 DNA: TGTGCCAGCAGCCAAGAAGGTGGACAGGGGGCGCATGAAAAACTGTTTTTT; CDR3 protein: CASSQEGGQGAHEKLFF
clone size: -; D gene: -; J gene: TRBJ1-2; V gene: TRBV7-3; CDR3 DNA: TGTGCCAGCAGCTTAGGCGGTCTATACGGCTACACCTTC; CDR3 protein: CASSLGGLYGYTF
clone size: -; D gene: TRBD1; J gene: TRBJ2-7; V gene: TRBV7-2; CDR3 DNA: TGTGCCAGCAGCCCCAGGCCCCGGGACAGATATAACTACGAGCAGTACTTC; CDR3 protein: CASSPRPRDRYNYEQYF
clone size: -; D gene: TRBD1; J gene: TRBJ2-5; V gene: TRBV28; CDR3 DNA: TGTGCCAGCAGTCCAAACAGGGGCCGTCCGCGATACTTC; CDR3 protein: CASSPNRGRPRYF
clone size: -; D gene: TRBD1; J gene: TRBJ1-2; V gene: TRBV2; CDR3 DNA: TGTGCCAGCAGCCGGGACAGTAACTATGGCTACACCTTC; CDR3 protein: CASSRDSNYGYTF
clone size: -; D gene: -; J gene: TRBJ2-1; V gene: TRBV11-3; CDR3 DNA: TGTGCCAGCAGCTTAGGGGCCAATCTCCGCTCGGATGAGCAGTTCTTC; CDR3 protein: CASSLGANLRSDEQFF
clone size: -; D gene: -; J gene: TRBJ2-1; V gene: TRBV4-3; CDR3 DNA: TGCGCCAGCAGCCAAGACGGAGGGCCGCGCTCCTACAATGAGCAGTTCTTC; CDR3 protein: CASSQDGGPRSYNEQFF
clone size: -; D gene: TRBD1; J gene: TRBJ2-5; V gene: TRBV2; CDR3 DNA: TGTGCCAGCAGCCAACAGGGGACATCCCAAGAGACCCAGTACTTC; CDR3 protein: CASSQQGTSQETQYF
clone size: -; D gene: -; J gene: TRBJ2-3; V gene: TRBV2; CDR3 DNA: TGTGCCAGCAGTCAAAGGGGCGTGACAGTTGATCCTTCCACAGATACGCAGTATTTT; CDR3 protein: CASSQRGVTVDPSTDTQYF
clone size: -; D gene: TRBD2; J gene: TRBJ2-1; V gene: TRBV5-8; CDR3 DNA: TGTGCCAGCAGCTTGGGTATTACGCCGTCTAGCGGGAGCGATGAGCAGTTCTTC; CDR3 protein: CASSLGITPSSGSDEQFF
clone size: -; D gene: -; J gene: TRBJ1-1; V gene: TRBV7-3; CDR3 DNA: TGTGCCAGCAGCTTGACAGGAGGGAACACTGAAGCTTTCTTT; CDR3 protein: CASSLTGGNTEAFF
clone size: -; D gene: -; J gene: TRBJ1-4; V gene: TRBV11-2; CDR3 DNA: TGTGCCAGCAGCTTAGAGGGCAGCATTAATGAAAAACTGTTTTTT; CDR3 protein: CASSLEGSINEKLFF
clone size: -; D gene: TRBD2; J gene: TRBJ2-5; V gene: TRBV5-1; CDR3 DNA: TGCGCCAGCAGCCCCGCGGGGGACCAAGAGACCCAGTACTTC; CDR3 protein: CASSPAGDQETQYF
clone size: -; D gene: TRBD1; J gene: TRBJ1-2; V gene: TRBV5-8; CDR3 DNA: TGTGCCAGCCGCAGGGGGTTAGATGGCTACACCTTC; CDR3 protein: CASRRGLDGYTF
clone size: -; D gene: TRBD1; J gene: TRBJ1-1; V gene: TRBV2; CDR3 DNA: TGTGCCAGCAGTGATACAGGGGCAGTCACTGAAGCTTTCTTT; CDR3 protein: CASSDTGAVTEAFF
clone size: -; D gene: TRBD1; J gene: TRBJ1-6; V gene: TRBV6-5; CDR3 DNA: TGTGCCAGCAGTTACAGCGACAGGGTTAATTCACCCCTCCACTTT; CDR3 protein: CASSYSDRVNSPLHF
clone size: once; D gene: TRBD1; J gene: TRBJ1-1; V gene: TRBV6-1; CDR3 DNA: TGTGCCAGCAGTGAAGCGCGGCACCCAGGGGGTGTGGGAGCTTTCTTT; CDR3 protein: CASSEARHPGGVGAFF
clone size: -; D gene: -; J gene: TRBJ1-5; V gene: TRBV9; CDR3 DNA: TGTGCCAGCAGCGTAGTGAGCAGGGCAAGCAATCAGCCCCAGCATTTT; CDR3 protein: CASSVVSRASNQPQHF
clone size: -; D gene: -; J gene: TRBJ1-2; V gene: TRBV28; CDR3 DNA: TGTGCCAGCAGTCCAGGGAGGGACTATGGCTACACCTTC; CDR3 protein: CASSPGRDYGYTF
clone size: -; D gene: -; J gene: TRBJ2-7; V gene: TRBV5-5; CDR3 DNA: TGTGCCAGCAGCTCGAGGGGGTTAGGGGAGCAGTACTTC; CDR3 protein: CASSSRGLGEQYF
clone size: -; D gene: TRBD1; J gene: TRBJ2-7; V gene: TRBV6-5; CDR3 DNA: TGTGCCACTAACCCGCGGGACAGGGGATTCCACGAGCAGTACTTC; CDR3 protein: CATNPRDRGFHEQYF